One sample yielded the 25 T cell receptor beta chains listed below, sequenced in a study of molecular identifiers for immune sequencing clone quantification. MiXCR was run by TCRdb on the PCR reads, yielding one entry per CDR3 protein. The table shows about 53,000 distinct CDR3 sequences, with just over 35% occurring only once. Material: naive CD8+ T cells from blood, with Jurkat cell RNA spiked in. The subset here: FACS-sorted CD8+CD4-CCR7+CD45RA+ naive T cells. The receptor source for this set is a human donor in good health. Some libraries in this study had Jurkat cell RNA spiked in.

Regarding this clonotype: Given a much more abundant clone one base away, this may be a read error. The V call is TRBV6-6, the J call TRBJ2-3; D is uncertain. Germline CDR1 is MNHNY and CDR2 is SVGAGI (reference sequence). The CDR3 has 12 residues. Between the trimmed V and J ends, which lost 5 bases and 6 bases, there was a span of 9 bases. The CDR3 loop reads CASSLRMDTQYF. In DNA, the CDR3 is TGTGCCAGCAGTCTCCGGATGGATACGCAGTATTTT.

This clonotype has at least ten counts. This chain links TRBV28 with TRBJ2-7; D perhaps matches TRBD2 (6 bases). V was trimmed by 6 bases and J by 6 bases, leaving 18 bases between them. This CDR3 spans 14 amino acids. CDR1 is MDHEN and CDR2 is SYDVKM in the germline V gene. The CDR3 loop is CASRPTRTQAEQYF. The DNA for the CDR3 is TGTGCCAGCAGACCGACTAGAACTCAGGCCGAGCAGTACTTC.

This clonotype was detected once. At one boundary the junction diverges from the germline segment, which might be a read error. The V gene is TRBV7-8, the J gene TRBJ2-2, with TRBD2 matching over 10 bases. Germline-derived CDR1 and CDR2 are SGHVS and FQNEAQ. The CDR3 extends over 15 amino acids. DNA of the CDR3: TGTGCCGGCAGCTTAGCGGGAGGTTGGACCGGGGAGCTGTTTTTT. Amino acids: CAGSLAGGWTGELFF.

This clonotype showed up just a few times. J is TRBJ2-7 and V is TRBV5-6; D is ambiguous. Trimming took 2 bases from V and 1 from J, leaving 7 bases between them. CDR3 length: 13 amino acids. Germline CDR1 SGHDT, CDR2 YYEEEE. CDR3 residues: CASSFGQSYEQYF. The CDR3 region has the DNA TGTGCCAGCAGCTTTGGGCAGTCCTACGAGCAGTACTTC.

This clonotype has only a few counts. The rearrangement uses TRBV9 and TRBJ2-2; D is undetermined. Between the trimmed V and J ends, which lost 0 bases and 5 bases, there was a span of 5 bases. The CDR3 loop spans 13 amino acids. Germline CDR1 SGDLS, CDR2 YYNGEE. DNA of the CDR3: TGTGCCAGCAGCGTAGGAAGGACCGGGGAGCTGTTTTTT. Its translation: CASSVGRTGELFF.

With regard to this clonotype: This may stem from a read error, because a much larger clone lies one nucleotide away. The genes are TRBV12-3 or TRBV12-4 and TRBJ2-5; a possible D gene is TRBD2 (6 bases). This CDR3 is built from 13 residues. Trimming cost V 5 bases and J 2 bases, with 9 bases left between them. The CDR3 DNA reads TGTGCCAGCAGTACGGCGGGGCAAGAGACCCAGTACTTC. Protein: CASSTAGQETQYF.

A note on this clonotype: A read error may explain this, as a much larger clone is one base away. This chain joins TRBV29-1 and TRBJ2-2, with D possibly TRBD2 on 6 matching bases. This CDR3 spans 13 amino acids. Germline V gene data show CDR1 as SQVTM and CDR2 as ANQGSEA. The CDR3 spells CSVEDFDTGGLFF. The CDR3 bases are TGCAGCGTTGAAGATTTTGACACCGGGGGGCTGTTTTTT.

This rearrangement joins TRBV20-1 to TRBJ2-7, with D unresolved. V shed 0 bases and J shed 2 bases, with 17 bases lying between them. Germline-derived CDR1 and CDR2 are DFQATT and SNEGSKA (reference sequence). The CDR3 is 16 amino acids. The CDR3 protein is CSARDANNGWAYEQYF. The CDR3 bases are TGCAGTGCTAGAGATGCCAACAATGGGTGGGCCTACGAGCAGTACTTC.

This clonotype was seen many times. This chain links TRBV28 with TRBJ2-7; perhaps TRBD1 as D (6 bases). CDR3 length: 14 residues. Per germline, CDR1 MDHEN and CDR2 SYDVKM. The V end lost 6 bases, the J end lost 3 bases, and 15 bases lay between the germline ends. As DNA, the CDR3 is TGTGCCAGCAGCCTTCCGGACAGTTACTACGAGCAGTACTTC. Translating it yields CASSLPDSYYEQYF.

This clonotype was detected ten times or more. V and J are TRBV5-4 and TRBJ2-7, with TRBD1 identical over 7 bases. The CDR3 spans 13 residues. The germline CDR1 and CDR2 sequences are SGHNT and YYREEE (reference sequence). The J segment lost 3 bases and the V segment lost 4 bases, leaving 4 bases of the junction unmatched. The CDR3 bases are TGTGCCAGCAGCATCCGACAGGGCTACGAGCAGTACTTC. Translated, it gives CASSIRQGYEQYF.

This clonotype has just one count. This rearrangement joins TRBV5-3 to TRBJ2-7; the D is unclear. TRBV5-3 belongs to the ORF category, with a function that is uncertain. The CDR3 spans 12 residues. The ends were cut back, 8 bases at V and 2 bases at J, with 11 bases in the middle. The CDR3 region is CASSRAPYEQYF. DNA for the CDR3: TGTGCCAGCAGCCGGGCCCCCTACGAGCAGTACTTC.

This clonotype occurred a few times. The genes are TRBV9 and TRBJ2-3, with 13 nucleotides matching TRBD2. Germline CDR1 is SGDLS and CDR2 is YYNGEE. This CDR3 region has 15 residues. Trimming took 7 bases from V and 3 from J; bases not matched to a gene: 5. CDR3 sequence: CASGLAGEVTDTQYF. For the CDR3, the DNA is TGTGCCAGCGGACTAGCGGGAGAAGTGACAGATACGCAGTATTTT.

As to this clonotype: This is likely a read error, given that the CDR3 carries no conserved phenylalanine or tryptophan at its end. The chain's CDR3 is CASSNQAEQETQYY. CDR3 nucleotides: TGTGCCAGCAGTAACCAGGCAGAACAAGAGACCCAGTACTAC. The chain combines TRBV6-2 or TRBV6-3 with TRBJ2-5; the D is unclear. CDR1 is MNHEY, CDR2 SVGEGT, per germline. This CDR3 has 14 residues. The V end was cut by 5 bases, the J end by 2 bases, with 12 bases between.

This chain connects TRBV13 to TRBJ2-1; 8 nucleotides agree with TRBD1. The CDR3 is 16 residues long. Looked up from germline, CDR1 is PRHDT and CDR2 is FYEKMQ (reference sequence). The trim removed 2 bases at V and 3 bases at J, leaving 6 bases unmatched. The CDR3 protein is CASSLPSDRGYNEQFF. CDR3 coding DNA: TGTGCCAGCAGCTTACCCTCCGACAGGGGCTACAATGAGCAGTTCTTC.

This clonotype was counted ten times or more. V is TRBV7-8 and J is TRBJ2-3, with TRBD2 as a possible D gene (5 bases). This CDR3 is 13 amino acids long. Germline-derived CDR1 and CDR2 are SGHVS and FQNEAQ. V shed 5 bases and J shed 3 bases, with 9 bases lying between them. DNA of the CDR3: TGTGCCAGCAGCAAAACTAGGACAGATACGCAGTATTTT. It yields the protein CASSKTRTDTQYF.

The count of this clonotype is one. An end of the junction does not agree with germline; a read error may underlie this. The CDR3 loop is CASSLEPHRDADHTYNEQIF. Written as DNA, the CDR3 is TGTGCCAGCAGCTTAGAACCTCATCGGGACGCTGATCATACCTACAATGAGCAGATCTTC. This chain joins TRBV7-6 and TRBJ2-1; D could derive from TRBD1 or TRBD2 (5 bases each). The CDR3 is 20 residues long. The germline gives CDR1 SGHVS, CDR2 FNYEAQ.

About this clonotype itself: At one of its ends the junction is not consistent with the germline gene, which may arise from a read error. CDR3 nucleotide sequence: TGTGCCAGCAGTTATAGCGGGAGTTTGGAGCAGTCCTTC. Translating gives CASSYSGSLEQSF. The chain employs TRBV6-2 or TRBV6-3 and TRBJ2-7; 9 nucleotides match TRBD2. Germline V lookup: CDR1 MNHEY, CDR2 SVGEGT. This CDR3 comprises 13 residues.

The chain recombines TRBV5-6 with TRBJ1-1; D gene ambiguous. Trimming took 5 bases from V and 5 from J, leaving 7 bases between them. The CDR3 length is 11 residues. Germline V lookup: CDR1 SGHDT, CDR2 YYEEEE. The chain's CDR3 is CASRRDTEAFF. CDR3 DNA sequence: TGTGCCAGCAGGAGGGATACTGAAGCTTTCTTT.

For the CDR3, the DNA is TGTGCCAGCAGTTTCTTTTCGGGGTTTAGGCAGCCCCAGCATTTT. It specifies CASSFFSGFRQPQHF. The chain carries TRBV27 and TRBJ1-5, with no clear D. Between the trimmed V and J ends, which lost 3 bases and 7 bases, there was a span of 16 bases. The CDR3 runs to 15 residues. Germline V lookup: CDR1 MNHEY, CDR2 SMNVEV (reference sequence).

Worth noting for this clonotype: Relative to the germline gene, one junction end is altered; a read error may explain this. The gene calls are TRBV10-3 and TRBJ1-1, with D perhaps TRBD1 (5 bases). Looked up from germline, CDR1 is ENHRY and CDR2 is SYGVKD. This CDR3 comprises 13 residues. DNA for the CDR3: TGTGTCATCAGTGAGTGGGGGGAGGCTGAAGCTTTCTTT. Its translation is CVISEWGEAEAFF.

A note on this clonotype: A read error is possible here, since a much larger clone lies one base away. The chain joins TRBV6-5 to TRBJ2-3; TRBD2 agrees at 8 bases. The length of the CDR3 is 16 residues. CDR1 is MNHEY, CDR2 SVGAGI, per germline. The CDR3 bases are TGTGCCAGCAGTTACTCGAGTAGCGGGAATTCGGATACGCAGAATTTT. Protein: CASSYSSSGNSDTQNF.

The chain has TRBV13 and TRBJ2-3, with D maybe TRBD2 (8 bases). Germline CDR1 PRHDT, CDR2 FYEKMQ (reference sequence). With 4 bases removed from V and 4 bases from J, the gap between germline ends came to 18 bases. CDR3 size: 16 residues. The CDR3 loop reads CASSYFGSGTADTQYF. The CDR3 bases are TGTGCCAGCAGCTATTTCGGTAGCGGGACAGCAGATACGCAGTATTTT. The full variable domain, rest sourced from reference TRBV13 and TRBJ2-3, is AAGVIQSPRHLIKEKRETATLKCYPIPRHDTVYWYQQGPGQDPQFLISFYEKMQSDKGSIPDRFSAQQFSDYHSELNMSSLELGDSALYFCASSYFGSGTADTQYFGPGTRLTVL.

As for this clonotype: This CDR3 fails to terminate in the conserved phenylalanine or tryptophan, so it likely reflects a read error. The chain couples TRBV19 to TRBJ1-1; possibly TRBD1 for D (6 bases). This CDR3 is built from 15 residues. Germline assignment: CDR1 LNHDA and CDR2 SQIVND (reference sequence). V lost 3 bases and J lost 2, with 13 bases in between. The CDR3 region is CASSILSGANTEAFY. As DNA, the CDR3 is TGTGCCAGTAGTATTTTGTCGGGGGCCAACACTGAAGCTTTCTAT.

The chain has TRBV9 and TRBJ2-3; the match to TRBD2 covers 10 bases. The CDR3 covers 15 residues. Germline V gene lookup returns CDR1 SGDLS and CDR2 YYNGEE. Trimming at V came to 4 bases and at J to 6 bases, leaving 8 bases not matched to a gene. CDR3 residues: CASSPTGTSADTQYF. CDR3 DNA: TGTGCCAGCAGCCCCACGGGGACTAGCGCGGATACGCAGTATTTT. Using reference TRBV9 and TRBJ2-3 for the parts outside the CDR3, the full variable domain is DSGVTQTPKHLITATGQRVTLRCSPRSGDLSVYWYQQSLDQGLQFLIQYYNGEERAKGNILERFSAQQFPDLHSELNLSSLELGDSALYFCASSPTGTSADTQYFGPGTRLTVL.

V and J are TRBV4-3 and TRBJ2-3; a weak D match, TRBD2 (6 bases). CDR3 length: 13 amino acids. The V gene lost 6 bases and the J gene lost 5 bases, with 12 bases spanning the gap. Germline V gene data show CDR1 as LGHNA and CDR2 as YSLEER. The CDR3 loop reads CASRQRRGDTQYF. CDR3 coding DNA: TGCGCCAGCAGACAGAGGCGGGGAGATACGCAGTATTTT.